Listed here are 30 T cell receptor beta chains from one sample, sequenced in a study of early T cells in non-severe SARS-CoV-2 infection. TCRdb ran MiXCR on the 5' RACE reads and lists one entry per CDR3 protein. The sample consists of about 83,000 distinct CDR3 sequences, roughly 13% of them appearing once. Sample: whole blood. These receptors were collected from an adult who was a healthcare worker with PCR-confirmed SARS-CoV-2 infection or an uninfected control (not recorded which).

This clonotype showed up many times. The chain combines TRBV5-1 with TRBJ1-2; tentatively, D is TRBD1 (5 bases). Germline lookup yields CDR1 SGHRS and CDR2 YFSETQ. Trimming left V 0 bases short and J 3 bases short, with 12 bases between. CDR3 length: 15 residues. CDR3 residues: CASSLGAGGDYGYTF. The CDR3 DNA sequence: TGCGCCAGCAGCTTGGGAGCCGGGGGAGACTATGGCTACACCTTC.

This clonotype was seen repeatedly, ten times or more. The CDR3 nucleotides are TGTGCCAGCAGCTTAGAGCTAACAGATACGCAGTATTTT. It codes for CASSLELTDTQYF. The chain couples TRBV7-6 to TRBJ2-3; D gene unclear. Looked up from germline, CDR1 is SGHVS and CDR2 is FNYEAQ. Trimming took 1 base from V and 3 from J, leaving 5 bases between them. The CDR3 length is 13 residues.

The V call is TRBV5-5, the J call TRBJ2-1, with D possibly TRBD1 on 5 matching bases. The germline gives CDR1 SGHKS, CDR2 YYEKEE (reference sequence). CDR3 size: 15 residues. V lost 0 bases and J 3 bases, leaving 10 bases between the germline ends. CDR3 nucleotide sequence: TGTGCCAGCAGCTTGGAAGTGGGGCACTACAATGAGCAGTTCTTC. This translates into CASSLEVGHYNEQFF.

In this sample, this clonotype turned up many times. The genes are TRBV12-3 or TRBV12-4 and TRBJ1-6; possibly TRBD1 for D (6 bases). The ends were cut back, 3 bases at V and 0 bases at J, with 12 bases in the middle. This CDR3 contains 17 residues. CDR3 nucleotide sequence: TGTGCCAGCAGTTTGGGGCAGGGGAGCTCCTATAATTCACCCCTCCACTTT. It yields the protein CASSLGQGSSYNSPLHF.

As concerns this clonotype: A read error may explain this, as a much larger clone is one base away. The chain combines TRBV2 with TRBJ2-5; 7 bases are a match to TRBD1. The CDR3 is 13 amino acids. Germline V gene data show CDR1 as SNHLY and CDR2 as FYNNEI. Unmatched junction bases numbered 4, after V lost 7 bases and J lost 2 bases. In nucleotides, the CDR3 is TGTGCCAGCACCCCGGGACAGCAAGAGACCCAGTACTTC. Amino acid sequence: CASTPGQQETQYF. Filled out from reference TRBV2 and TRBJ2-5, the complete variable domain reads EPEVTQTPSHQVTQMGQEVILRCVPISNHLYFYWYRQILGQKVEFLVSFYNNEISEKSEIFDDQFSVERPDGSNFTLKIRSTKLEDSAMYFCASTPGQQETQYFGPGTRLLVL.

This clonotype turned up a few times. As DNA, the CDR3 is TGTGCCAGCTCACCTAACTTGGGGCTGGGGAATGAGCAGTTCTTC. This translates into CASSPNLGLGNEQFF. The chain carries TRBV18 and TRBJ2-1; tentative D call: TRBD1 (5 bases). The CDR3 consists of 15 residues. Germline V CDR1 and CDR2: KGHSH, LQKENI. The germline V and J ends were trimmed by 3 bases and 7 bases, with 16 bases remaining between them.

This clonotype has at least ten counts. V usage is TRBV11-2 and J usage is TRBJ2-3, with D perhaps TRBD2 (5 bases). Between the trimmed V and J ends, which lost 3 bases and 3 bases, there was a span of 10 bases. This CDR3 contains 14 residues. Per germline, CDR1 SGHAT and CDR2 FQNNGV. The CDR3 coding sequence is TGTGCCAGCAGCTTGTCGGGGAGAACAGATACGCAGTATTTT. This codes for CASSLSGRTDTQYF.

This clonotype was counted between two and nine times. This chain uses TRBV3-1 with TRBJ1-5, with a weak D call TRBD1 (6 bases). The CDR3 length is 14 residues. V lost 4 bases to trimming and J lost 7 bases, with 14 bases between them. Germline CDR1 reads LGHDT; CDR2 reads YNNKEL (reference sequence). DNA of the CDR3: TGTGCCAGCAGCCTACAGGGTTGGGACCAGCCCCAGCATTTT. It codes for CASSLQGWDQPQHF.

The chain recombines TRBV7-9 with TRBJ1-6, with D unclear. In germline, CDR1 is SEHNR, CDR2 FQNEAQ (reference sequence). CDR3 size: 12 residues. Trimming removed 2 bases at V and 10 bases at J, with 6 bases between. The CDR3 DNA sequence: TGTGCCAGCAGCTTATGGGAATCACCCCTCCACTTT. Translation: CASSLWESPLHF. Full variable domain (missing parts from reference TRBV7-9 and TRBJ1-6): DTGVSQNPRHKITKRGQNVTFRCDPISEHNRLYWYRQTLGQGPEFLTYFQNEAQLEKSRLLSDRFSAERPKGSFSTLEIQRTEQGDSAMYLCASSLWESPLHFGNGTRLTVT.

The chain has TRBV6-5 and TRBJ1-4; 9 nucleotides align to TRBD1. Germline V gene lookup returns CDR1 MNHEY and CDR2 SVGAGI. V lost 4 bases and J lost 3; bases outside the gene matches: 0. The CDR3 is 14 residues long. The CDR3 loop reads CASSWDRANEKLFF. The CDR3 DNA is TGTGCCAGCAGTTGGGACAGGGCTAATGAAAAACTGTTTTTT.

This clonotype was seen at least ten times. The chain joins TRBV7-9 to TRBJ2-7; the D gene could be TRBD1 or TRBD2 (5 bases each). Per the germline V gene, CDR1 is SEHNR and CDR2 is FQNEAQ (reference sequence). V was cut by 0 bases and J by 7 bases, with 10 bases left in between. The CDR3 sequence is 13 residues long. The CDR3 loop reads CASSLAGVDEQYF. The CDR3 DNA is TGTGCCAGCAGCTTAGCGGGGGTGGATGAGCAGTACTTC.

The chain recombines TRBV10-2 with TRBJ2-4; D unresolved. Germline V gene sequence: CDR1 WSHSY, CDR2 SAAADI. The CDR3 has 15 residues. Trimming cost V 5 bases and J 0 bases, with 11 bases left between them. The CDR3 coding sequence is TGCGCCAGCAGTATATTACGGCTAGCCAAAAACATTCAGTACTTC. Translated: CASSILRLAKNIQYF.

This chain links TRBV7-6 with TRBJ2-3; no firm D call. The CDR3 runs 13 residues. V lost 5 bases and J lost 1, with 7 bases in between. Germline V CDR1 and CDR2: SGHVS, FNYEAQ. CDR3 bases: TGTGCCAGCAGCAAAAGGGGCACAGATACGCAGTATTTT. It specifies CASSKRGTDTQYF.

The V gene is TRBV20-1, the J gene TRBJ1-4, with a weak D call TRBD1 (5 bases). The CDR3 has 15 amino acids. From germline, CDR1 is DFQATT and CDR2 SNEGSKA (reference sequence). V gave up 5 bases and J gave up 1 base, with 14 bases separating them. The CDR3 bases are TGCAGTGCTTTCTCCGGGACGAGAACTAATGAAAAACTGTTTTTT. Protein sequence: CSAFSGTRTNEKLFF.

This clonotype came up a few times. J is TRBJ1-5 and V is TRBV5-6; tentatively, D is TRBD1 (5 bases). The CDR3 sequence is 16 residues long. Trimming left V 1 base short and J 0 bases short, with 11 bases between. The germline V gene has CDR1 SGHDT and CDR2 YYEEEE. CDR3 amino acids: CASSLLGGDSNQPQHF. CDR3 sequence (DNA): TGTGCCAGCAGCTTGCTCGGGGGGGATAGCAATCAGCCCCAGCATTTT.

This clonotype was recorded at least ten times. The chain couples TRBV5-1 to TRBJ1-3; D is unresolved. CDR1 is SGHRS and CDR2 is YFSETQ in the germline V gene. CDR3 length: 14 amino acids. Trimming shortened V by 0 bases and J by 5 bases, and 9 bases separated the two germline ends. The CDR3 coding sequence is TGCGCCAGCAGCTTGGATACGCCAAGAAACACCATATATTTT. Protein sequence: CASSLDTPRNTIYF. Full variable domain (rest looked up from reference TRBV5-1 and TRBJ1-3): KAGVTQTPRYLIKTRGQQVTLSCSPISGHRSVSWYQQTPGQGLQFLFEYFSETQRNKGNFPGRFSGRQFSNSRSEMNVSTLELGDSALYLCASSLDTPRNTIYFGEGSWLTVV.

In this sample, this clonotype turned up a few times. The chain uses TRBV7-9 and TRBJ1-2; TRBD1 aligns across 8 bases. Germline V CDR1 and CDR2: SEHNR, FQNEAQ (reference sequence). The CDR3 is 15 residues long. With 4 bases clipped from V and 4 bases from J, the junction kept 8 bases outside the gene matches. The CDR3 loop reads CASSSRDRTSYGYTF. CDR3 in DNA: TGTGCCAGCAGCTCCCGGGACAGGACCTCCTATGGCTACACCTTC.

This clonotype was seen at least ten times. The chain employs TRBV5-5 and TRBJ2-3; D is perhaps TRBD1 (6 bases). The V gene's germline CDR1 is SGHKS and CDR2 YYEKEE (reference sequence). This CDR3 is built from 16 residues. The ends were cut back, 4 bases at V and 2 bases at J, with 17 bases in the middle. CDR3 sequence: CASSLGATGYTDTQYF. In nucleotides, the CDR3 is TGTGCCAGCAGCCTGGGGGCTACAGGGTACACAGATACGCAGTATTTT. The full variable domain, rest sourced from reference TRBV5-5 and TRBJ2-3, is DAGVTQSPTHLIKTRGQQVTLRCSPISGHKSVSWYQQVLGQGPQFIFQYYEKEERGRGNFPDRFSARQFPNYSSELNVNALLLGDSALYLCASSLGATGYTDTQYFGPGTRLTVL.

In its sample, this clonotype was seen many times. The rearrangement uses TRBV11-2 and TRBJ2-7; D perhaps matches TRBD1 (6 bases). Trimming pared 5 bases from V and 7 bases from J, leaving 15 bases between. Germline loops: CDR1 SGHAT, CDR2 FQNNGV. The CDR3 spans 13 residues. The CDR3 DNA sequence: TGTGCCAGCAGCCCGGACAGTCTCTGGGAGCAGTACTTC. Translated: CASSPDSLWEQYF.

This clonotype has more than one count but fewer than ten. The CDR3 DNA sequence: TGTGCCAGCCCCGGGCCGACCGGGGAGCTGTTTTTT. Protein product: CASPGPTGELFF. The chain recombines TRBV3-1 with TRBJ2-2, with D unclear. There are 12 residues in the CDR3. CDR1 is LGHDT, CDR2 YNNKEL, per germline (reference sequence). V was trimmed by 8 bases and J by 5 bases, leaving 9 bases between them.

The chain joins TRBV19 to TRBJ1-6, with D perhaps matching TRBD1 (5 bases). Germline-derived CDR1 and CDR2 are LNHDA and SQIVND (reference sequence). The CDR3 runs to 16 residues. Trimming cost V 6 bases and J 1 base, with 13 bases left between them. CDR3 nucleotide sequence: TGTGCCAGTAGGTCTTCAGGGAGTTCCTATAATTCACCCCTCCACTTT. Translating gives CASRSSGSSYNSPLHF.

The chain recombines TRBV7-2 with TRBJ2-1, with 7 positions matching TRBD2. The V gene's germline CDR1 is SGHTA and CDR2 FQGNSA. This CDR3 contains 16 residues. V lost 5 bases to trimming and J lost 2 bases; unmatched junction nucleotides: 9. This CDR3 is CASSPTSRGTYNEQFF. CDR3 DNA: TGTGCCAGCAGCCCGACTAGCCGGGGCACCTACAATGAGCAGTTCTTC.

A few counts support this clonotype. J is TRBJ2-1 and V is TRBV12-5, with D unclear. This CDR3 has 15 amino acids. Trimming took 6 bases from V and 13 from J, leaving 25 bases between them. Germline-derived CDR1 and CDR2 are LGHNT and FRNRAP. This CDR3 is CASGVTFGGTVGQFF. In DNA form, the CDR3 reads TGTGCTAGTGGAGTGACCTTCGGCGGAACCGTCGGCCAGTTCTTC.

This clonotype appeared many times. The chain employs TRBV5-5 and TRBJ1-2; TRBD1 is a possible D gene (5 bases). This CDR3 is built from 14 residues. The germline V gene encodes CDR1 SGHKS and CDR2 YYEKEE (reference sequence). V lost 7 bases and J lost 3, with 16 bases in between. CDR3: CASHPLGGDYGYTF. The CDR3 bases are TGTGCCAGCCACCCTTTGGGGGGAGACTATGGCTACACCTTC.

This rearrangement joins TRBV20-1 to TRBJ1-6; possibly TRBD1 for D (5 bases). Germline V gene sequence: CDR1 DFQATT, CDR2 SNEGSKA (reference sequence). CDR3 length: 15 residues. Trimming cost V 2 bases and J 8 bases, with 16 bases left between them. The DNA for the CDR3 is TGCAGTGCTAGACAGGGTAGCCTTCTGGATTCACCCCTCCACTTT. It encodes CSARQGSLLDSPLHF.

There are a few counts of this clonotype. This CDR3 is CASSQFPRVEETQYF. The CDR3 coding sequence is TGCGCCAGCAGTCAATTCCCAAGAGTAGAAGAGACCCAGTACTTC. The chain uses TRBV23-1 and TRBJ2-5; D unresolved. TRBV23-1 is sorted into the ORF group, with uncertain function. The CDR3 has 15 amino acids. Trimming removed 1 base from V and 3 bases from J, with 12 bases in between.

This clonotype was counted ten times or more. The gene calls are TRBV7-9 and TRBJ2-2; D uncertain. V was pared by 3 bases and J by 5 bases, with 10 bases between. CDR3 length: 14 amino acids. Germline loops: CDR1 SEHNR, CDR2 FQNEAQ (reference sequence). CDR3 sequence reads: CASSFRPTTGELFF. The CDR3 DNA sequence: TGTGCCAGCAGCTTTAGGCCGACAACCGGGGAGCTGTTTTTT.

Only a few counts were recorded for this clonotype. The chain employs TRBV9 and TRBJ1-2, with TRBD1 matching over 7 bases. Germline V gene sequence: CDR1 SGDLS, CDR2 YYNGEE. There are 15 residues in the CDR3. The J segment lost 4 bases and the V segment lost 2 bases, leaving 8 bases of the junction unmatched. CDR3 sequence (DNA): TGTGCCAGCAGCGTCGGAGGGGGCCAACCCTATGGCTACACCTTC. Its protein product is CASSVGGGQPYGYTF.

This clonotype was counted ten times or more. The chain is built from TRBV20-1 and TRBJ1-1; D is ambiguous. Germline V gene data show CDR1 as DFQATT and CDR2 as SNEGSKA (reference sequence). This CDR3 comprises 14 residues. The V end lost 0 bases, the J end lost 5 bases, and 13 bases lay between the germline ends. The CDR3, as DNA: TGCAGTGCTAGAGATATATGGGGAGGAACTGAAGCTTTCTTT. Encoded protein: CSARDIWGGTEAFF.

Of note for this clonotype: Since a much larger clone is just one base distant, this may be a read error. The chain joins TRBV30 to TRBJ2-7; D unresolved. CDR1 is GTSNPN and CDR2 is SVGIG in the germline V gene (reference sequence). The CDR3 is 11 residues long. The V gene lost 3 bases and the J gene lost 3 bases, with 6 bases spanning the gap. The CDR3 DNA sequence: TGTGCCTGGAGACATTTCTACGAGCAGTACTTC. This sequence encodes CAWRHFYEQYF.